This T cell receptor (beta chain) was sequenced for a study of neurological immune-mediated disorders. Trimming shortened V by 1 base and J by 6 bases, and 10 bases separated the two germline ends. Germline assignment: CDR1 DFQATT and CDR2 SNEGSKA (reference sequence). This CDR3 has 12 amino acids. The sorted libraries took about a million CD4+ or CD8+ T cells. This clonotype was seen ten or more times. Its antigen is currently unknown. The authors made cDNA by 5'RACE with 10-nucleotide random UMIs. TCRdb re-derived calls from the 5' RACE reads in MiXCR, one entry per CDR3 protein. The table shows more than 40,000 distinct CDR3 sequences, with about 14% occurring only once. Study-wide results and limits: TCR-beta repertoires seemed private in all groups, with no expanded CDR3 amino acid sequences shared.

The material sequenced was CD4+ T cells from blood. The sequence derives from a woman aged 60-75 years with HTLV-1-associated myelopathy (HAM/TSP). J is TRBJ2-7 and V is TRBV20-1; D tentatively fits TRBD1 or TRBD2 (5 bases each). DNA for the CDR3: TGCAGTGCTAGAGTTCCCGGGGCCGAGCAGTACTTC. Translation: CSARVPGAEQYF.